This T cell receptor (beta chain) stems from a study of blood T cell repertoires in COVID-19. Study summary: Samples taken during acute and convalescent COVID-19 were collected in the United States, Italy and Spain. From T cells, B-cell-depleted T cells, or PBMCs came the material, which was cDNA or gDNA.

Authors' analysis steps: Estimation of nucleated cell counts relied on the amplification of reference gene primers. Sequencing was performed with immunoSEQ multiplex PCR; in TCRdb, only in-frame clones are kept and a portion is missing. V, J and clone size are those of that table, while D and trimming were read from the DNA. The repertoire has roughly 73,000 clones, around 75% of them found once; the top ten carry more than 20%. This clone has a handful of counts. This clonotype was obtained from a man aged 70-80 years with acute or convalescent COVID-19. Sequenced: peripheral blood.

CDR3 region: CASSLEGDRDTEAFF. For the CDR3, the DNA is TGTGCCAGCAGCTTAGAAGGAGACAGGGACACTGAAGCTTTCTTT. The gene calls are TRBV11-2 and TRBJ1-1; 7 nucleotides align to TRBD1. With V trimmed by 0 bases and J by 3 bases, 4 bases remained unmatched. The CDR3 is 15 residues long. Per the germline V gene, CDR1 is SGHAT and CDR2 is FQNNGV.